These T cell receptor beta chains were read from a single sample in a study of T cell responses to AZD1222 COVID-19 vaccine. The data were produced by immunoSEQ multiplex PCR, yet TCRdb's version contains in-frame clones alone and is incomplete. Among 150,000 to 200,000 clones, just over 90% were seen once, and the ten largest hold 3.5% to 5%. This specimen consisted of peripheral blood, obtained on day 0 of AZD1222 vaccination. The receptors were gathered from an adult in good health. Both conserved end residues are part of each CDR3. The D gene is left open where the match is weak. The size field is filled for only some rows; it gives once, few, many or a size class.

j_call v_call clone_size d_call cdr3_nt cdr3_aa
TRBJ2-6 TRBV6-5 NA NA TGTGCCAGCAGTTCCACTCATAGGGGGGCCAACGTCCTGACTTTC CASSSTHRGANVLTF
TRBJ1-5 TRBV5-1 NA NA TGCGCCAGCAGCTTGGAGGGCAGGGACGGCAATCAGCCCCAGCATTTT CASSLEGRDGNQPQHF
TRBJ2-7 TRBV19 NA TRBD1 TGTGCCAGTAGTACCGGGACAGGGCTCTACGAGCAGTACTTC CASSTGTGLYEQYF
TRBJ1-5 TRBV28 NA NA TGTGCCAGCAGTTTGAATAGCAATCAGCCCCAGCATTTT CASSLNSNQPQHF
TRBJ1-2 TRBV28 NA NA TGTGCCAGCAGTTTAGGGCCTTCCTACGGCTACACCTTC CASSLGPSYGYTF
TRBJ1-2 TRBV2 few NA TGTGCCAGCAGTGAAATGCAGATCTATGGCTACACCTTC CASSEMQIYGYTF
TRBJ1-6 TRBV27 NA NA TGTGCCAGCAGTTTATATAATTCACCCCTCCACTTT CASSLYNSPLHF
TRBJ2-5 TRBV6-5 once NA TGTGCCAGCAGTTCCCTAGCAGTTACCCAAGAGACCCAGTACTTC CASSSLAVTQETQYF
TRBJ1-4 TRBV19 NA NA TGTGCCAGTAGTCCCCGTGGGAGTGAAAAACTGTTTTTT CASSPRGSEKLFF
TRBJ2-3 TRBV7-2 NA TRBD2 TGTGCCAGCAGCTTATGGGCGGGGGGTGGCACAGATACGCAGTATTTT CASSLWAGGGTDTQYF
TRBJ1-1 TRBV6-6 NA NA TGTGCCAGCAGTTACGAAGAGGTACCCATGAACACTGAAGCTTTCTTT CASSYEEVPMNTEAFF
TRBJ2-3 TRBV28 NA TRBD1 TGTGCCAGCAGTCTGACCAGCCACAGGACAGGGAAAGGCACAGATACGCAGTATTTT CASSLTSHRTGKGTDTQYF
TRBJ1-5 TRBV4-2 once TRBD1 TGTGCCAGCAGCCCCTCAGGGGGTGATCAGCCCCAGCATTTT CASSPSGGDQPQHF
TRBJ1-3 TRBV5-1 few NA TGCGCCAGCAGCGTAACAGGCCGAAGCTCTGGAAACACCATATATTTT CASSVTGRSSGNTIYF
TRBJ2-5 TRBV4-2 once TRBD2 TGTGCCAGCAGCCAGGGGCGGGGGGGTCAAGAGACCCAGTACTTC CASSQGRGGQETQYF
TRBJ1-6 TRBV6-5 NA NA TGTGCCAGCACCAATACCCCAGGGGACGGTTCACCCCTCCACTTT CASTNTPGDGSPLHF
TRBJ1-2 TRBV29-1 NA NA TGCAGCGTTAAGGTAGCTAACTATGGCTACACCTTC CSVKVANYGYTF
TRBJ1-1 TRBV18 NA TRBD1 TGTGCCAGCTCACCGGGGGACAGGGGGCTTTGGACTGAAGCTTTCTTT CASSPGDRGLWTEAFF
TRBJ1-5 TRBV20-1 NA NA TGCAGTGCTAGTTTAAGCCCCGGGGGTCAGCCCCAGCATTTT CSASLSPGGQPQHF
TRBJ1-1 TRBV29-1 NA NA TGCAGCGCTAAAGGACGGATCCCATTAAACACTGAAGCTTTCTTT CSAKGRIPLNTEAFF